This T cell receptor (beta chain) was identified during a study of blood T cell repertoires in COVID-19 (TCRdb year 2020). About the study as a whole: Samples from collaborators originated in the United States, Italy and Spain and spanned both the acute and convalescent phases of COVID-19. A freely available public database, intended as a resource for researchers studying the immune response to SARS-CoV-2, is where the repertoires were released. Deeply sampled blood TCRbeta repertoires from subjects exposed to, actively infected with, or recovered from COVID-19 were included in the dataset. HLA class I and class II types, where available, came from metadata supplied by the sample provider rather than from assay-based typing. The samples were drawn from the first 160 participants of the ongoing ImmuneRACE study and from some 1,300 subjects provided by 6 global collaborators. Nearly every sample came with metadata listing a de-identified subject ID, COVID-19 status, age in years and sex. The prospective study material was composed of cDNA or gDNA derived from T cells, B-cell-depleted T cells, or PBMCs.

Details on this clone: Its antigen is unknown. Within one base of it there is no much larger clone, and no base qualities were kept.

Overall study outcomes, separate from this receptor: The amount of clinical and demographic metadata varied by source and participant and was provided uncurated.

Enrolling through a virtual design, the prospective study's participants ranged in age from roughly 18 to 90 years and lived across some 23 United States geographic areas. Cohort assignment in the prospective study relied on participant-reported clinical history from a screening survey and a study questionnaire. Each participant in the prospective study had whole blood, serum and a nasopharyngeal or oropharyngeal swab collected by mobile phlebotomists. Prospective study participants could optionally give additional blood draws and questionnaires over a 2-month period. Prospective study blood samples were shipped either frozen or at room temperature before DNA extraction. TCRbeta CDR3 regions were amplified from genomic DNA using the immunoSEQ Assay, a bias-controlled multiplex PCR. Concerning the study's data processing: Nucleated cell counts per sample were estimated from amplification of reference gene primers within the assay. To quantify the absolute abundance of each unique TCRbeta CDR3 rearrangement, sequence reads were collapsed and filtered. For each sample, productive Simpson clonality was calculated as the square root of Simpson's diversity index across productive rearrangements. TCRdb stores this immuneACCESS table with in-frame sequences only. Part of the clones is absent; in the studies checked, under half of the shortfall reflects unresolved V genes, and no reason is known for the rest. Clone size and the V and J calls come from that table; the DNA yielded D and trimming. This sample is represented by about 230,000 clones; under 90% of them were singletons. Less than 4% of the sample lies in the top ten.

At the junction V is shortened by 3 bases and J by 4 bases; bases outside the gene matches: 8. From the cysteine through the phenylalanine, the CDR3 covers 15 amino acids. The sequence is cut down to CDR3 DNA, 45 bases in frame from base 1. CDR1 SGHTA and CDR2 FQGNSA were looked up in the germline V gene. The clonotype comes from a young woman with acute COVID-19. The material sequenced was PBMCs or T cells enriched from blood (not recorded which). The rearrangement combines TRBV7-2 with TRBJ2-5, with 7 middle bases fitting TRBD1. The encoded CDR3 is CASSFTGATGETQYF. The DNA sequence follows: TGTGCCAGCAGCTTCACAGGGGCCACAGGAGAGACCCAGTACTTC. The full variable domain, completed from the reference TRBV7-2 and TRBJ2-5 proteins outside the CDR3, reads GAGVSQSPSNKVTEKGKDVELRCDPISGHTALYWYRQSLGQGLEFLIYFQGNSAPDKSGLPSDRFSAERTGGSVSTLTIQRTQQEDSAVYLCASSFTGATGETQYFGPGTRLLVL.